One and the same sample provided the 23 T cell receptor beta chains below, sequenced in a study of blood T cell repertoires in COVID-19. Method: immunoSEQ multiplex PCR; TCRdb's copy keeps in-frame clones and lacks some. This table holds 100,000 to 150,000 clones, about 89% found once. Sequenced material: peripheral blood. The origin of the receptors is a woman in her sixties or seventies with COVID-19, enrolled during active disease.

The chain employs TRBV18 and TRBJ2-7; 7 bases map to TRBD1. This CDR3 spans 14 amino acids. After removal of 3 bases from V and 1 base from J, the junction contained 3 bases not matched to a gene. Looked up from germline, CDR1 is KGHSH and CDR2 is LQKENI. The CDR3 protein is CASSPGTASYEQYF. CDR3 DNA: TGTGCCAGCTCACCCGGGACAGCTTCCTACGAGCAGTACTTC.

The chain is built from TRBV20-1 and TRBJ2-5; a possible D gene is TRBD1 (5 bases). CDR1 and CDR2 (germline): DFQATT, SNEGSKA (reference sequence). There are 11 residues in the CDR3. Between the trimmed V and J ends, which lost 2 bases and 5 bases, there was a span of 6 bases. Here the CDR3 DNA reads TGCAGTGCTAGACCAGGGGAGACCCAGTACTTC. This codes for CSARPGETQYF.

This chain links TRBV27 with TRBJ2-2; D is ambiguous. Germline CDR1 reads MNHEY; CDR2 reads SMNVEV (reference sequence). V was cut by 4 bases and J by 0 bases, with 6 bases left in between. The CDR3 runs to 14 residues. The DNA of the CDR3 is TGTGCCAGCAGTTCCGGGTCGAACACCGGGGAGCTGTTTTTT. Amino acid sequence: CASSSGSNTGELFF.

The chain recombines TRBV3-1 (or the pseudogene TRBV3-2) with TRBJ1-6; D uncertain. Germline V gene lookup returns CDR1 LGHDT and CDR2 YNNKEL (reference sequence). The length of the CDR3 is 15 residues. V was pared by 1 base and J by 0 bases, with 4 bases between. The CDR3 region is CASSQVNSYNSPLHF. The CDR3 DNA follows: TGTGCCAGCAGCCAAGTCAACTCCTATAATTCACCCCTCCACTTT.

The chain has TRBV11-2 and TRBJ2-2; possibly TRBD2 for D (6 bases). Germline V CDR1 and CDR2: SGHAT, FQNNGV. Between the trimmed V and J ends, which lost 6 bases and 0 bases, there was a span of 14 bases. This CDR3 spans 16 amino acids. The CDR3 loop reads CASSSGRGTNTGELFF. The CDR3 DNA reads TGTGCCAGCAGTTCAGGGCGCGGGACGAACACCGGGGAGCTGTTTTTT. The complete variable domain, with remaining parts taken from reference TRBV11-2 and TRBJ2-2, reads EAGVAQSPRYKIIEKRQSVAFWCNPISGHATLYWYQQILGQGPKLLIQFQNNGVVDDSQLPKDRFSAERLKGVDSTLKIQPAKLEDSAVYLCASSSGRGTNTGELFFGEGSRLTVL.

The chain recombines TRBV3-1 (or the pseudogene TRBV3-2) with TRBJ1-2; 9 bases fit TRBD1. Germline V gene sequence: CDR1 LGHDT, CDR2 YNNKEL (reference sequence). The V gene end was trimmed by 3 bases and the J gene end by 10 bases; junction bases not matched to a gene: 3. This CDR3 has 12 residues. The CDR3 loop reads CASSQGTGTYTF. In nucleotides, the CDR3 is TGTGCCAGCAGCCAGGGGACAGGGACCTACACCTTC.

This rearrangement joins TRBV7-3 to TRBJ2-5; 9 bases are a match to TRBD1. The CDR3 totals 14 residues. Germline V gene lookup returns CDR1 SGHTA and CDR2 FQGTGA. After removal of 5 bases from V and 3 bases from J, the junction contained 4 bases not matched to a gene. The CDR3 loop reads CASSLRDREETQYF. The DNA of the CDR3 is TGTGCCAGCAGCCTCCGGGACAGGGAAGAGACCCAGTACTTC.

The chain links TRBV30 to TRBJ1-5; D ambiguous. The CDR3 consists of 18 residues. V was clipped by 0 bases and J by 2 bases, with 20 bases between them. Per germline, CDR1 GTSNPN and CDR2 SVGIG (reference sequence). The CDR3 is CAWSVGEGDRVGNQPQHF. CDR3 in DNA: TGTGCCTGGAGTGTAGGCGAGGGAGATCGGGTTGGCAATCAGCCCCAGCATTTT.

V usage is TRBV2 and J usage is TRBJ1-2; D may be TRBD1 (6 bases). V lost 5 bases and J 7 bases, leaving 20 bases between the germline ends. Germline V gives CDR1 SNHLY, CDR2 FYNNEI. The CDR3 covers 15 residues. The CDR3 here is CASSKFRTVDRGYTF. The DNA for the CDR3 is TGTGCCAGCAGTAAGTTCAGGACAGTCGATCGTGGCTACACCTTC.

This chain links TRBV29-1 with TRBJ2-3, with 15 bases aligning to TRBD2. J lost 6 bases, V lost 6 bases, and 16 bases had no gene match. The V gene's germline CDR1 is SQVTM and CDR2 ANQGSEA. CDR3 length: 18 amino acids. The CDR3 protein is CSVKGLAGGPYTLDTQYF. The CDR3 DNA sequence: TGCAGCGTCAAAGGACTAGCGGGGGGGCCGTACACTTTGGATACGCAGTATTTT.

This clone showed up just a few times. V and J are TRBV2 and TRBJ2-1; TRBD1 matches 9 bases. Germline values: CDR1 SNHLY, CDR2 FYNNEI. V dropped 1 base and J dropped 10; count of bases not matched to a gene: 5. The CDR3 consists of 14 residues. The CDR3 region has the DNA TGTGCCAGCAGTGAAGGGACAGGGGCCTTGGAGCAGTTCTTC. Translation gives CASSEGTGALEQFF.

This clone was seen once. This chain links TRBV7-6 with TRBJ1-1; the match to TRBD1 covers 8 bases. CDR3 length: 15 amino acids. Trimming took 4 bases from V and 3 from J; bases not matched to a gene: 7. Germline CDR1 SGHVS, CDR2 FNYEAQ. CDR3 nucleotides: TGTGCCAGCAGCTCCGACAGGGGAGGCTACACTGAAGCTTTCTTT. Amino acid sequence: CASSSDRGGYTEAFF.

A few counts support this clone. The chain couples TRBV5-1 to TRBJ1-4, with D possibly matching TRBD1 (5 bases). The germline V and J ends were trimmed by 5 bases and 0 bases, with 11 bases remaining between them. The CDR3 is 15 residues long. CDR1 and CDR2 from the germline V gene are SGHRS and YFSETQ. Written as DNA, the CDR3 is TGCGCCAGCAGACACGGGGGGTCAACTAATGAAAAACTGTTTTTT. This sequence encodes CASRHGGSTNEKLFF.

The gene calls are TRBV3-1 (or the pseudogene TRBV3-2) and TRBJ1-2, with D possibly being TRBD1 (5 bases). The CDR3 totals 13 residues. Trimming shortened V by 6 bases and J by 7 bases, and 15 bases separated the two germline ends. Germline V lookup: CDR1 LGHDT, CDR2 YNNKEL (reference sequence). The CDR3: CASRPGTGGGYTF. In nucleotides, the CDR3 is TGTGCCAGCAGGCCGGGGACGGGAGGTGGCTACACCTTC.

The chain has TRBV6-6 and TRBJ2-1; 7 nucleotides agree with TRBD1. Trimming took 6 bases from V and 12 from J; bases not matched to a gene: 20. Germline CDR1 and CDR2: MNHNY and SVGAGI (reference sequence). This CDR3 is 16 amino acids long. CDR3 in DNA: TGTGCCAGCAGAAAAAACCCCGACAGGGCCATCAGTAGGCAGTTCTTC. As protein: CASRKNPDRAISRQFF.

The chain employs TRBV15 and TRBJ1-2, with D perhaps TRBD1 (6 bases). Germline V gives CDR1 LNHNV, CDR2 YYDKDF (reference sequence). There are 14 residues in the CDR3. The ends were cut back, 5 bases at V and 5 bases at J, with 15 bases in the middle. The CDR3 spells CATSVRTTGYGYTF. For the CDR3, the DNA is TGTGCCACCAGCGTAAGAACTACAGGGTATGGCTACACCTTC. Based on the CDR3 plus reference TRBV15 and TRBJ1-2, the full variable domain is DAMVIQNPRYQVTQFGKPVTLSCSQTLNHNVMYWYQQKSSQAPKLLFHYYDKDFNNEADTPDNFQSRRPNTSFCFLDIRSPGLGDTAMYLCATSVRTTGYGYTFGSGTRLTVV.

This clone was counted once. J is TRBJ2-1 and V is TRBV6-6; 11 positions match TRBD2. With 6 bases clipped from V and 8 bases from J, the junction kept 6 bases outside the gene matches. The CDR3 runs 14 residues. CDR1 and CDR2 from the germline V gene are MNHNY and SVGAGI (reference sequence). The CDR3 is CASSRTSGGHEQFF. The CDR3 DNA sequence: TGTGCCAGCAGCCGTACTAGCGGGGGACATGAGCAGTTCTTC.

The rearrangement links TRBV3-1 (or the pseudogene TRBV3-2) to TRBJ1-5; 7 bases are a match to TRBD1. The germline gives CDR1 LGHDT, CDR2 YNNKEL (reference sequence). Trimming took 6 bases from V and 4 from J; bases not matched to a gene: 6. The CDR3 is 14 residues long. CDR3 region: CASSPDRENQPQHF. CDR3 nucleotides: TGTGCCAGCAGTCCAGACAGGGAGAATCAGCCCCAGCATTTT.

The chain joins TRBV2 to TRBJ1-4; D may be TRBD1 (5 bases). Germline CDR1 reads SNHLY; CDR2 reads FYNNEI. This CDR3 comprises 14 residues. The ends were cut back, 5 bases at V and 3 bases at J, with 10 bases in the middle. The chain's CDR3 is CASSLRVANEKLFF. The CDR3 DNA follows: TGTGCCAGCAGTCTCAGGGTTGCTAATGAAAAACTGTTTTTT.

The chain has TRBV11-2 and TRBJ1-1; D remains unclear. V lost 8 bases, J lost 2 bases, and 6 bases lay in between. This CDR3 has 11 residues. The germline V gene has CDR1 SGHAT and CDR2 FQNNGV. CDR3 nucleotide sequence: TGTGCCAGCGGGCCCAACACTGAAGCTTTCTTT. It yields the protein CASGPNTEAFF.

V gene TRBV10-3 combines with J gene TRBJ1-1; the match to TRBD1 covers 7 bases. The ends lost 6 bases at V and 5 bases at J; junction bases unmatched: 9. This CDR3 is 14 amino acids long. In germline, CDR1 is ENHRY, CDR2 SYGVKD. CDR3 amino acids: CAIRLTGQATEAFF. The CDR3 nucleotides are TGTGCCATCAGACTGACAGGGCAGGCGACTGAAGCTTTCTTT.

The V and J genes are TRBV19 and TRBJ1-5; no clear D. The CDR3 spans 13 residues. Germline V gene sequence: CDR1 LNHDA, CDR2 SQIVND (reference sequence). Deletions cut 3 bases from V and 3 bases from J, with 6 bases between. The CDR3 DNA is TGTGCCAGTAGTATCTCCTACAATCAGCCCCAGCATTTT. It yields the protein CASSISYNQPQHF.

This clone was observed a handful of times. This chain links TRBV7-2 with TRBJ2-3; 13 bases match TRBD2. The length of the CDR3 is 17 residues. J lost 0 bases, V lost 2 bases, and 2 bases had no gene match. Germline CDR1 is SGHTA and CDR2 is FQGNSA. The CDR3 here is CASSLKLAGGSTDTQYF. The CDR3 DNA reads as TGTGCCAGCAGCTTAAAACTAGCGGGGGGGAGCACAGATACGCAGTATTTT.